This TCR beta chain is drawn from a study of spatial heterogeneity in lung cancer. Findings and limits, study-wide: In tumors, expanded intratumoral alpha and beta TCR counts tracked mutation counts.

The CDR3 loop spans 13 amino acids. V was cut by 5 bases and J by 3 bases, with 11 bases left in between. The V gene's germline CDR1 is WNHNN and CDR2 SYGVQD (reference sequence). This clonotype was picked up a small number of times. Its specificity is unknown. TCRdb independently ran MiXCR on the 5' RACE reads; one entry per CDR3 protein. Of more than 2,500 distinct CDR3 sequences detected, about 45% appear once; the ten largest clones hold about 20%. As for time point: sample taken at primary tumor resection. The sequenced material consisted of unsorted whole RNA from tumor, nontumor lung or frozen PBMC.

V and J are TRBV10-1 and TRBJ2-7, with D unclear. This specimen was lung tumor tissue, taken at surgery. The source of this sequence is a male donor with early-stage non-small cell lung cancer. CDR3 sequence reads: CASSSQESYEQYF. Here the CDR3 DNA reads TGCGCCAGCAGTTCTCAGGAGAGCTACGAGCAGTACTTC.